These 8 T cell receptor beta chains originate from one sample sequenced in a study of blood T cell repertoires in COVID-19. The assay was immunoSEQ multiplex PCR, and TCRdb's table has in-frame clones only and misses some. The data hold 150,000 to 200,000 clones, with approximately 88% observed a single time. Sequenced: PBMCs or T cells enriched from blood (not recorded which). The receptors derive from a woman between 55 and 75 years old who had recovered from COVID-19.

The chain uses TRBV7-6 and TRBJ2-7, with D perhaps matching TRBD2 (6 bases). The V and J ends lost 5 bases and 3 bases respectively, with 11 bases between them. The CDR3 has 13 amino acids. The germline CDR1 and CDR2 sequences are SGHVS and FNYEAQ. The chain's CDR3 is CASSIPGLYEQYF. The CDR3, as DNA: TGTGCCAGCAGCATCCCGGGACTCTACGAGCAGTACTTC. Filled out from reference TRBV7-6 and TRBJ2-7, the complete variable domain reads GAGVSQSPRYKVTKRGQDVALRCDPISGHVSLYWYRQALGQGPEFLTYFNYEAQQDKSGLPNDRFSAERPEGSISTLTIQRTEQRDSAMYRCASSIPGLYEQYFGPGTRLTVT.

CDR3 sequence reads: CASSGGTGFGNQPQHF. The CDR3 DNA reads TGTGCCAGCAGTGGAGGGACAGGGTTCGGGAATCAGCCCCAGCATTTT. V and J are TRBV6-1 and TRBJ1-5, with 9 bases matching TRBD1. The germline gives CDR1 MNHNS, CDR2 SASEGT. V shed 4 bases, J shed 4 bases, and the junction held 8 bases outside the gene matches. The length of the CDR3 is 16 residues.

Note on this clone: The sample carries other DNA sequences with the same CDR3. This rearrangement joins TRBV6-1 to TRBJ2-7, with D tentatively TRBD1 (5 bases). V lost 2 bases and J lost 0, with 8 bases in between. Germline lookup yields CDR1 MNHNS and CDR2 SASEGT. The length of the CDR3 is 14 residues. The chain's CDR3 is CASSEQGLSYEQYF. The CDR3 coding sequence is TGTGCCAGCAGTGAACAGGGTCTCTCCTACGAGCAGTACTTC.

J is TRBJ2-2 and V is TRBV27, with 7 bases identical to TRBD2. This CDR3 contains 15 residues. With V trimmed by 2 bases and J by 7 bases, 7 bases remained unmatched. Germline lookup yields CDR1 MNHEY and CDR2 SMNVEV (reference sequence). CDR3 coding DNA: TGTGCCAGCAGTTTACGGCGGGAGAGTGGCGGGGAGCTGTTTTTT. Translation: CASSLRRESGGELFF.

The V gene is TRBV10-3, the J gene TRBJ1-2, with a tentative D call TRBD1 (6 bases). The germline gives CDR1 ENHRY, CDR2 SYGVKD. This CDR3 is 14 amino acids long. V was pared by 5 bases and J by 4 bases, with 14 bases between. CDR3 sequence: CAISPQQGRYGYTF. The CDR3 DNA follows: TGTGCCATCAGTCCTCAACAGGGCCGCTATGGCTACACCTTC.

The J gene is TRBJ2-3, the V gene TRBV3-1 (or the pseudogene TRBV3-2); a possible D gene is TRBD2 (5 bases). CDR3 length: 13 residues. Germline V lookup: CDR1 LGHDT, CDR2 YNNKEL (reference sequence). Trimming took 10 bases from V and 1 from J, leaving 12 bases between them. CDR3 amino acids: CATGVARTDTQYF. The CDR3 DNA reads as TGTGCCACCGGGGTTGCCCGCACAGATACGCAGTATTTT.

As DNA, the CDR3 is TGTGCCTCCCAAGGGGCCAACGTCCTGACTTTC. Protein product: CASQGANVLTF. The chain employs TRBV10-3 and TRBJ2-6, with D hard to call. This CDR3 is built from 11 residues. V was pared by 11 bases and J by 4 bases, with 6 bases between. The V gene's germline CDR1 is ENHRY and CDR2 SYGVKD.

V is TRBV2 and J is TRBJ1-5; the D gene is possibly TRBD1 (6 bases). The V gene lost 4 bases and the J gene lost 0 bases, with 7 bases spanning the gap. The CDR3 runs 14 residues. The germline CDR1 and CDR2 sequences are SNHLY and FYNNEI. As DNA, the CDR3 is TGTGCCAGCAGTGTGACAGGTAGCAATCAGCCCCAGCATTTT. This translates into CASSVTGSNQPQHF.